Below are 25 T cell receptor beta chains sequenced from a single sample in a study of cytomegalovirus exposure and HLA in healthy donors. 13 Jbeta primers and 60 Vbeta primers were used for the PCR. Clones were read by immunoSEQ multiplex PCR, and TCRdb kept only the in-frame ones, dropping some. In total, the table holds 220,000 or so clones. The sequencing input was PBMCs. The receptors here all came from a girl aged 2 to 10 in good health and CMV-seropositive.

This chain uses TRBV4-2 with TRBJ2-3; the match to TRBD2 covers 13 bases. The V gene end was trimmed by 1 base and the J gene end by 5 bases; junction bases not matched to a gene: 3. The CDR3 loop spans 16 amino acids. CDR1 LGHNA and CDR2 YNFKEQ come from the germline V gene. Written as DNA, the CDR3 is TGTGCCAGCAGCCAAGCCGGGACTAGCGGGATAGATACGCAGTATTTT. It translates to CASSQAGTSGIDTQYF.

The chain employs TRBV20-1 and TRBJ1-1; D gene unclear. Germline CDR1 DFQATT, CDR2 SNEGSKA (reference sequence). This CDR3 has 11 residues. Trimming took 3 bases from V and 6 from J, leaving 8 bases between them. CDR3 region: CSARRGAEAFF. CDR3 DNA: TGCAGTGCTAGGAGAGGAGCTGAAGCTTTCTTT.

The rearrangement joins TRBV4-1 to TRBJ2-7; no definite D call. V was cut by 0 bases and J by 3 bases, with 9 bases left in between. CDR1 MGHRA and CDR2 YSYEKL come from the germline V gene. This CDR3 is built from 14 residues. Here the CDR3 DNA reads TGCGCCAGCAGCCAAGAGTACAGCAACTACGAGCAGTACTTC. This codes for CASSQEYSNYEQYF.

V usage is TRBV30 and J usage is TRBJ2-3, with 11 bases fitting TRBD2. CDR1 is GTSNPN and CDR2 is SVGIG in the germline V gene (reference sequence). V dropped 0 bases and J dropped 3; count of bases not matched to a gene: 8. There are 17 residues in the CDR3. CDR3 nucleotide sequence: TGTGCCTGGAGTGTACTGAGAACTAGCGGGAGAACAGATACGCAGTATTTT. It encodes CAWSVLRTSGRTDTQYF.

This chain links TRBV5-4 with TRBJ1-3; D is unclear. The CDR3 runs to 14 residues. Deletions cut 0 bases from V and 1 base from J, with 5 bases between. Germline CDR1 reads SGHNT; CDR2 reads YYREEE (reference sequence). The CDR3 coding sequence is TGTGCCAGCAGCTTGGAACAGTCTGGAAACACCATATATTTT. This encodes CASSLEQSGNTIYF.

The V and J genes are TRBV28 and TRBJ1-4, with D uncertain. V was shortened by 8 bases and J by 7 bases, with 14 bases between the two germline ends. The CDR3 runs 13 residues. The V gene's germline CDR1 is MDHEN and CDR2 SYDVKM. The CDR3 loop reads CASLQVRGEKLFF. The CDR3 region has the DNA TGTGCCAGCCTTCAGGTCCGGGGTGAAAAACTGTTTTTT. Full variable domain (outside the CDR3, taken from reference TRBV28 and TRBJ1-4): DVKVTQSSRYLVKRTGEKVFLECVQDMDHENMFWYRQDPGLGLRLIYFSYDVKMKEKGDIPEGYSVSREKKERFSLILESASTNQTSMYLCASLQVRGEKLFFGSGTQLSVL.

The CDR3 sequence: CAWSVSLEQYF. For the CDR3, the DNA is TGTGCCTGGAGTGTATCCCTCGAGCAGTACTTC. This sequence joins TRBV30 and TRBJ2-5; no clear D gene. With the DNA end fitting TRBJ2-7 better, the J assignment may be wrong. The CDR3 is made up of 11 amino acids. Germline V gene sequence: CDR1 GTSNPN, CDR2 SVGIG (reference sequence).

The V call is TRBV19, the J call TRBJ2-1; 10 positions match TRBD2. J gave up 8 bases and V 8 bases, and 12 bases lay outside the gene matches. Per germline, CDR1 LNHDA and CDR2 SQIVND (reference sequence). This CDR3 has 15 amino acids. Here the CDR3 reads CASWGLAGAKDEQFF. The DNA of the CDR3 is TGTGCCAGTTGGGGGCTAGCGGGAGCGAAAGATGAGCAGTTCTTC.

CDR3 bases: TGTGCCAGCAGCCAAGTGGGAAACAGGGGGCAGGACACTGAAGCTTTCTTT. Protein sequence: CASSQVGNRGQDTEAFF. The chain links TRBV14 to TRBJ1-1; 9 nucleotides line up with TRBD1. This CDR3 is 17 amino acids long. The J segment lost 3 bases and the V segment lost 1 base, leaving 9 bases of the junction unmatched. The germline gives CDR1 SGHDN, CDR2 FVKESK.

V is TRBV11-2 and J is TRBJ1-3, with D tentatively TRBD1 (5 bases). Deletions cut 2 bases from V and 0 bases from J, with 17 bases between. CDR3 length equals 18 residues. Germline lookup yields CDR1 SGHAT and CDR2 FQNNGV. The CDR3: CASSLWALGQGSGNTIYF. The CDR3 DNA is TGTGCCAGCAGCTTATGGGCCCTGGGGCAGGGCTCTGGAAACACCATATATTTT.

The chain joins TRBV19 to TRBJ1-2; D remains unclear. The germline V and J ends were trimmed by 9 bases and 8 bases, with 22 bases remaining between them. CDR3 size: 14 residues. Germline V lookup: CDR1 LNHDA, CDR2 SQIVND (reference sequence). CDR3 nucleotide sequence: TGTGCCAGCAACCGGGGTTCCGACTTCGAGGGCTACACCTTC. This codes for CASNRGSDFEGYTF.

The gene calls are TRBV6-1 and TRBJ1-5; no definite D call. The germline V and J ends were trimmed by 0 bases and 1 base, with 10 bases remaining between them. The germline V gene encodes CDR1 MNHNS and CDR2 SASEGT. The CDR3 is 16 residues long. The CDR3 nucleotides are TGTGCCAGCAGTGAAGCCCGGGGAGGAAGCAATCAGCCCCAGCATTTT. This translates into CASSEARGGSNQPQHF.

This sequence joins TRBV10-1 and TRBJ1-3; no clear D gene. Trimming stripped 0 bases from V and 1 base from J, with 10 bases between. Germline-derived CDR1 and CDR2 are WNHNN and SYGVQD (reference sequence). This CDR3 is built from 16 residues. CDR3: CASSESPEASGNTIYF. The CDR3 DNA reads TGCGCCAGCAGTGAGTCGCCGGAAGCGTCTGGAAACACCATATATTTT.

V and J are TRBV28 and TRBJ2-7; 9 bases fit TRBD1. This CDR3 has 16 amino acids. Germline lookup yields CDR1 MDHEN and CDR2 SYDVKM. V lost 6 bases and J lost 1; bases outside the gene matches: 10. Here the CDR3 DNA reads TGTGCCAGCAGCCCCCTCGGACAGGGGTATTCCTACGAGCAGTACTTC. Protein product: CASSPLGQGYSYEQYF.

The chain employs TRBV5-1 and TRBJ1-1, with D perhaps matching TRBD1 (6 bases). The germline V gene encodes CDR1 SGHRS and CDR2 YFSETQ. Trimming took off 4 bases at V and 3 bases at J, with 19 bases between the two ends. The CDR3 length is 16 residues. The DNA for the CDR3 is TGCGCCAGCAGCAGGGTGGGGGCAGGGGCCGACACTGAAGCTTTCTTT. Its protein is CASSRVGAGADTEAFF.

As for this clone: One end of the junction does not line up with germline, which may come from a read error. This chain joins TRBV13 and TRBJ1-2; tentative D call: TRBD1 (5 bases). Looked up from germline, CDR1 is PRHDT and CDR2 is FYEKMQ (reference sequence). The CDR3 length is 13 residues. In nucleotides, the CDR3 is TGTGCCAGCAGCGTAGGGACGACTAACGGCTACACCTTC. Amino acid sequence: CASSVGTTNGYTF.

This rearrangement joins TRBV21-1 to TRBJ2-5; the table calls TRBD1, which could not be checked here. The J call may be wrong; the DNA end is better matched by TRBJ2-7. TRBV21-1 corresponds to a pseudogene. This CDR3 has 15 amino acids. CDR3 in DNA: TGTGCCAGCAGCAAAGGAAGGACAGGGACCTACGAGCAGTACTTC. Its protein product is CASSKGRTGTYEQYF.

The V and J genes are TRBV6-1 and TRBJ2-1; 8 bases agree with TRBD2. The CDR3 is 15 residues long. With 6 bases clipped from V and 4 bases from J, the junction kept 8 bases outside the gene matches. Germline-derived CDR1 and CDR2 are MNHNS and SASEGT. CDR3 amino acids: CASRVDSGKYNEQFF. The CDR3 DNA is TGTGCCAGCAGGGTCGATAGCGGGAAATACAATGAGCAGTTCTTC.

The chain employs TRBV7-2 and TRBJ1-5; the D is unclear. CDR1 is SGHTA, CDR2 FQGNSA, per germline. CDR3 length: 15 amino acids. Trimming removed 3 bases at V and 3 bases at J, with 12 bases between. In DNA, the CDR3 is TGTGCCAGCAGCTTGGCAGGTCAACTCAATCAGCCCCAGCATTTT. It is translated as CASSLAGQLNQPQHF.

The chain recombines TRBV5-1 with TRBJ1-5, with 12 bases that match TRBD1. Germline V gene data show CDR1 as SGHRS and CDR2 as YFSETQ. V gave up 5 bases and J gave up 5 bases; unmatched junction bases: 5. This CDR3 is 15 amino acids long. This CDR3 reads CASSPGQGAHQPQHF. For the CDR3, the DNA is TGCGCCAGCAGTCCGGGACAGGGGGCGCATCAGCCCCAGCATTTT.

J is TRBJ2-1 and V is TRBV23-1; TRBD2 matches at 9 bases. TRBV23-1 is an ORF, with its function uncertain. The CDR3 contains 16 residues. V lost 2 bases to trimming and J lost 8 bases; unmatched junction nucleotides: 10. CDR3 DNA: TGCGCCAGCAGTCAAAGGGCTAGCGGGATAACGGATGAGCAGTTCTTC. It codes for CASSQRASGITDEQFF.

This CDR3 is CASSLGQGTSFFNEQFF. The CDR3 coding sequence is TGTGCCAGTAGTTTAGGACAGGGGACTAGCTTTTTCAATGAGCAGTTCTTC. The chain is built from TRBV19 and TRBJ2-1, with D possibly being TRBD1 or TRBD2 (9 bases each). Deletions cut 5 bases from V and 6 bases from J, with 23 bases between. The length of the CDR3 is 17 residues. The germline V gene has CDR1 LNHDA and CDR2 SQIVND (reference sequence).

The chain links TRBV2 to TRBJ2-7; D might be TRBD1 (6 bases). The V gene lost 7 bases and the J gene lost 6 bases, with 19 bases spanning the gap. Per the germline V gene, CDR1 is SNHLY and CDR2 is FYNNEI. CDR3 length: 14 residues. CDR3 sequence (DNA): TGTGCCAGCAAACAGGGAATCGGGTCGGTCGAGCAGTACTTC. Protein sequence: CASKQGIGSVEQYF.

This rearrangement joins TRBV5-4 to TRBJ2-3; the match to TRBD2 covers 13 bases. The CDR3 length is 17 residues. The trim removed 5 bases at V and 2 bases at J, leaving 8 bases unmatched. Germline-derived CDR1 and CDR2 are SGHNT and YYREEE (reference sequence). CDR3 protein: CASRTGTSGANTDTQYF. CDR3 coding DNA: TGTGCCAGCAGGACCGGGACTAGCGGGGCCAACACAGATACGCAGTATTTT.

V and J are TRBV19 and TRBJ1-2; a possible D gene is TRBD1 (6 bases). Germline CDR1 is LNHDA and CDR2 is SQIVND (reference sequence). This CDR3 contains 12 residues. V shed 4 bases and J shed 5 bases, with 8 bases lying between them. CDR3 in amino acids: CASSSTGYGYTF. The DNA of the CDR3 is TGTGCCAGTAGTAGCACAGGGTATGGCTACACCTTC.